The 8 T cell receptor beta chains below come from one sample, sequenced in a study of neurological immune-mediated disorders. TCRdb redid the calling of the 5' RACE reads with MiXCR, one entry per CDR3 protein. Here the sample spans 90,000 to 100,000 distinct CDR3 sequences, roughly 4% being singletons. The specimen was PBMCs. Source of these receptors: a woman aged 18 to 35 with multiple sclerosis.

This clonotype was counted at least ten times. V usage is TRBV20-1 and J usage is TRBJ2-3; D ambiguous. V shed 0 bases and J shed 0 bases, with 10 bases lying between them. The CDR3 totals 15 residues. The germline CDR1 and CDR2 sequences are DFQATT and SNEGSKA (reference sequence). CDR3 sequence (DNA): TGCAGTGCTAGAGACGCGGTTTCTAGCACAGATACGCAGTATTTT. It is translated as CSARDAVSSTDTQYF.

This clonotype was seen a handful of times. The rearrangement joins TRBV20-1 to TRBJ2-7, with D tentatively TRBD2 (5 bases). From germline, CDR1 is DFQATT and CDR2 SNEGSKA (reference sequence). The V end lost 1 base, the J end lost 0 bases, and 7 bases lay between the germline ends. The CDR3 loop spans 13 amino acids. The CDR3 reads CSARGTVSYEQYF. Written as DNA, the CDR3 is TGCAGTGCTAGAGGGACTGTCTCCTACGAGCAGTACTTC.

This clonotype appeared many times. This chain uses TRBV5-1 with TRBJ2-5, with unresolved D. Germline V CDR1 and CDR2: SGHRS, YFSETQ. The CDR3 sequence is 16 residues long. V was cut by 1 base and J by 2 bases, with 15 bases left in between. CDR3 bases: TGCGCCAGCAGCTTGAGTACACAGATCTCTCAAGAGACCCAGTACTTC. Translating it yields CASSLSTQISQETQYF.

The table lists this clonotype with a few counts. The chain carries TRBV7-9 and TRBJ2-7; 10 positions agree with TRBD1. CDR3 length: 15 amino acids. V trimming: 7 bases; J trimming: 2 bases; junction bases outside the gene matches: 8. The germline gives CDR1 SEHNR, CDR2 FQNEAQ (reference sequence). CDR3 loop: CASNEEGTGAYEQYF. In DNA, the CDR3 is TGTGCCAGCAACGAAGAAGGGACAGGGGCCTACGAGCAGTACTTC.

This clonotype came up many times. The chain has TRBV9 and TRBJ2-5, with D unresolved. This CDR3 has 16 residues. Trimming took 1 base from V and 3 from J, leaving 16 bases between them. The germline V gene encodes CDR1 SGDLS and CDR2 YYNGEE. CDR3 in DNA: TGTGCCAGCAGCGTAACACCCTCCGTGTGGAAAGAGACCCAGTACTTC. This encodes CASSVTPSVWKETQYF.

This clonotype has at least ten counts. This chain connects TRBV10-3 to TRBJ1-2, with 7 bases identical to TRBD1. V lost 7 bases and J lost 1; bases outside the gene matches: 6. Per the germline V gene, CDR1 is ENHRY and CDR2 is SYGVKD. CDR3 size: 14 residues. This CDR3 reads CAITADRHNYGYTF. The CDR3 nucleotides are TGTGCCATCACTGCGGACAGGCATAACTATGGCTACACCTTC.

This clonotype was seen many times. For the CDR3, the DNA is TGTGCCAGCAGCTTGTACGTGGGTACACATGAGCAGTTCTTC. Translating it yields CASSLYVGTHEQFF. The rearrangement links TRBV11-2 to TRBJ2-1; D gene ambiguous. Between the trimmed V and J ends, which lost 3 bases and 8 bases, there was a span of 14 bases. In germline, CDR1 is SGHAT, CDR2 FQNNGV. This CDR3 spans 14 amino acids. The entire variable domain, with the rest obtained from reference TRBV11-2 and TRBJ2-1, is as follows: EAGVAQSPRYKIIEKRQSVAFWCNPISGHATLYWYQQILGQGPKLLIQFQNNGVVDDSQLPKDRFSAERLKGVDSTLKIQPAKLEDSAVYLCASSLYVGTHEQFFGPGTRLTVL.

This clonotype has a count of ten or more. One end of the junction varies from germline; a read error may be responsible. The chain couples TRBV20-1 to TRBJ2-1; TRBD2 is a possible D gene (6 bases). This CDR3 spans 17 amino acids. Germline loops: CDR1 DFQATT, CDR2 SNEGSKA (reference sequence). CDR3 residues: CSARAGGSGVLYSEQFF. The CDR3 DNA follows: TGCAGTGCTAGAGCCGGGGGAAGCGGAGTCCTTTACAGTGAGCAGTTCTTC.